The rows below give T cell receptor beta chains drawn from one sample of a study of vaccination and CD4 T cells after COVID-19. Which antigens these TCRs recognize remains unknown. From the PCR reads, TCRdb called clonotypes with MiXCR, one entry per CDR3 protein. Of approximately 3,100 distinct CDR3 sequences listed, 79% were seen once; the top ten hold around 28%. The material sequenced was CD4+ T cells from blood, cultured in vitro. These receptor sequences come from a human donor who had recovered from COVID-19. Each CDR3 is given with its conserved first and last residue. The D gene is left open where the match is weak. Rows give clone size only sometimes, using once, few, many, or a class for an expanded clone.

J gene,clone size,V gene,D gene,CDR3 protein,CDR3 DNA
TRBJ1-2,NA,TRBV15,NA,CATSREAMQGRGYTF,TGTGCCACCAGCAGAGAAGCAATGCAGGGGAGAGGCTACACCTTC
TRBJ1-3,NA,TRBV7-3,TRBD1,CASSPGTVGNTIYF,TGTGCCAGCAGCCCCGGGACAGTTGGAAACACCATATATTTT
TRBJ2-7,NA,TRBV21-1,NA,CASSKGVRDSYEQYF,TGTGCCAGCAGCAAAGGTGTCAGGGACTCCTACGAGCAGTACTTC
TRBJ1-5,few,TRBV20-1,TRBD1,CSARAQGGTGQPQHF,TGCAGTGCTAGAGCCCAGGGCGGGACAGGTCAGCCCCAGCATTTT
TRBJ2-7,NA,TRBV6-1,NA,CASSGPRAYEQYF,TGTGCCAGCAGTGGACCCAGGGCCTACGAGCAGTACTTC
TRBJ1-1,NA,TRBV6-5,NA,CASSYSPGVNTEALF,TGTGCCAGCAGTTACTCGCCAGGGGTGAACACTGAAGCTCTCTTT
TRBJ1-1,NA,TRBV19,TRBD1,CASSVGQGMANTEAFF,TGTGCCAGTAGTGTAGGACAGGGGATGGCGAACACTGAAGCTTTCTTT
TRBJ1-1,NA,TRBV19,NA,CASSIAGANTEAFF,TGTGCCAGTAGTATTGCGGGGGCCAACACTGAAGCTTTCTTT
TRBJ1-1,NA,TRBV27,TRBD1,CASSFSTNDREDAFF,TGTGCCAGCAGTTTTTCGACTAATGACAGGGAGGATGCTTTCTTT
TRBJ2-5,NA,TRBV7-2,TRBD2,CASRGGIQETQYF,TGTGCCAGCAGGGGAGGGATTCAAGAGACCCAGTACTTC
TRBJ1-2,few,TRBV19,NA,CASSSIGDAHGYTF,TGTGCCAGTAGTTCAATAGGGGATGCGCATGGCTACACCTTC
TRBJ1-2,NA,TRBV7-2,TRBD1,CASSLGQGGYGYTF,TGTGCCAGCAGCTTGGGACAGGGCGGATATGGCTACACCTTC
TRBJ2-3,NA,TRBV7-9,TRBD1,CASSLKRPGQGPDTQYF,TGTGCCAGCAGCCTAAAAAGACCCGGACAGGGCCCAGATACGCAGTATTTT
TRBJ1-1,NA,TRBV20-1,NA,CSVSPGMNTEAFF,TGCAGTGTCAGTCCTGGGATGAACACTGAAGCTTTCTTT
TRBJ1-5,NA,TRBV20-1,NA,CSALAPDGGGVPQHF,TGCAGTGCTCTTGCTCCGGACGGTGGCGGGGTGCCCCAGCATTTT
TRBJ2-2,once,TRBV10-3,TRBD1,CAISEGTGADTGELFF,TGTGCCATCAGTGAGGGGACAGGGGCGGACACCGGGGAGCTGTTTTTT
TRBJ2-3,NA,TRBV20-1,TRBD2,CSARASSGYTDTQYF,TGCAGTGCTAGAGCGAGTAGCGGGTACACAGATACGCAGTATTTT
TRBJ1-2,few,TRBV30,NA,CAWSTGTNYGYTF,TGTGCCTGGAGCACAGGGACAAACTATGGCTACACCTTC
TRBJ1-4,NA,TRBV4-1,NA,CASSLAGGPKLFF,TGCGCCAGCAGCCTCGCGGGTGGCCCTAAACTGTTTTTT
TRBJ1-5,NA,TRBV20-1,NA,CSARRPELVFSNQPQHF,TGCAGTGCTAGACGGCCTGAGCTGGTTTTTAGCAATCAGCCCCAGCATTTT
TRBJ1-1,NA,TRBV20-1,NA,CSARGGTVTEAFF,TGCAGTGCTAGAGGGGGAACAGTCACTGAAGCTTTCTTT
TRBJ1-1,medium-sized,TRBV20-1,NA,CSARAAGSPEAFF,TGCAGTGCTAGAGCTGCTGGGTCCCCTGAAGCTTTCTTT
TRBJ1-2,NA,TRBV7-3,NA,CASSAGASGGYTF,TGTGCCAGCAGTGCAGGGGCCTCCGGCGGCTACACCTTC